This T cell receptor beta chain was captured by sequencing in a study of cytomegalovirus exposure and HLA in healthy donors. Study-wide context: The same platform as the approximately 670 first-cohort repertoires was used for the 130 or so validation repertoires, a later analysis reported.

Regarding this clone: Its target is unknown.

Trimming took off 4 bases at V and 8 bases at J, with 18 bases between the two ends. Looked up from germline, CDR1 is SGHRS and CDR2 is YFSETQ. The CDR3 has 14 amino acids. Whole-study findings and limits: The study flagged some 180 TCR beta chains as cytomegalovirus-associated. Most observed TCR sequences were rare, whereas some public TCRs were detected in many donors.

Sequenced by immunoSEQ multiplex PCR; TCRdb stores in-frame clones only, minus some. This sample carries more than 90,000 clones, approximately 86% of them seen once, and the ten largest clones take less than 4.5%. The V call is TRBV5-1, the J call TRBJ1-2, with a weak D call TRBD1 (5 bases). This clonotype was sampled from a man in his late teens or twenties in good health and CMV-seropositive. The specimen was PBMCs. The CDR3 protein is CASSGATNGRGYTF. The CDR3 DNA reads TGCGCCAGCAGCGGGGCCACAAACGGGCGGGGCTACACCTTC.